The clone carrying this T cell receptor (beta chain) was seen many times. As yet, its antigen is unknown. The CDR3 has 15 amino acids. V lost 2 bases and J lost 6; bases outside the gene matches: 7. Germline V gene sequence: CDR1 SGHDN, CDR2 FVKESK. Individual cDNA molecules each received unique molecular identifiers attached to them. One entry per CDR3 protein, called by TCRdb with MiXCR from the 5' RACE reads. The repertoire holds 95,000 to 100,000 distinct CDR3 sequences, with approximately 11% as singletons. The data derive from a study of early T cells in non-severe SARS-CoV-2 infection. In the study overall: With bulk RNA from unsorted whole blood as input, sequencing yielded unpaired chains.

Findings and caveats of the study: Matching results from VDJdb favored anti-spike CD8 responses, leaving private and CD4 specificities undetected.

V and J are TRBV14 and TRBJ2-7, with TRBD2 matching over 10 bases. This sequence originates from an adult who was a healthcare worker with PCR-confirmed SARS-CoV-2 infection or an uninfected control (not recorded which). Sequencing was carried out using whole blood. The CDR3 spells CASSQMLAGVSEQYF. Written as DNA, the CDR3 is TGTGCCAGCAGCCAAATGCTAGCGGGAGTAAGCGAGCAGTACTTC.